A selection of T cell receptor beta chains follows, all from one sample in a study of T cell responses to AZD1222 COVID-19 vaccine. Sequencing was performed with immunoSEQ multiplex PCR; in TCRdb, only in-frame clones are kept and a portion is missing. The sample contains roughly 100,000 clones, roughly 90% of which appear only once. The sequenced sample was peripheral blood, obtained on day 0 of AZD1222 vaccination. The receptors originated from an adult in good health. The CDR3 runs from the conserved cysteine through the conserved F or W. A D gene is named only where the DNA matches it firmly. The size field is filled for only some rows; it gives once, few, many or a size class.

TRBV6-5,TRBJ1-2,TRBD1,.,CASSSDRVGVYGYTF,TGTGCCAGCAGTTCTGACAGGGTTGGGGTCTATGGCTACACCTTC
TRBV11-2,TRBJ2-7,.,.,CASSSLRDLTYEQYF,TGTGCCAGCAGTTCTCTCCGGGACTTAACCTACGAGCAGTACTTC
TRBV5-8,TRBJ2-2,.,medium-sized,CASSVVGSWLAGNTGELFF,TGTGCCAGCAGCGTGGTTGGGTCATGGCTAGCTGGTAACACCGGGGAGCTGTTTTTT
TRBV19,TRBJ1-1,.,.,CASKQGGTEAFF,TGTGCCAGTAAACAGGGTGGGACTGAAGCTTTCTTT
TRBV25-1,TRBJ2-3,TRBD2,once,CASSERTSGGDTQYF,TGTGCCAGCAGTGAAAGGACTAGCGGAGGTGATACGCAGTATTTT
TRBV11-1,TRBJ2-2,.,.,CASSLEDYTGELFF,TGTGCCAGCAGCCTCGAGGACTACACCGGGGAGCTGTTTTTT
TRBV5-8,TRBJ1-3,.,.,CASSLVLYSGNTIYF,TGTGCCAGCAGCTTGGTCCTGTACTCTGGAAACACCATATATTTT
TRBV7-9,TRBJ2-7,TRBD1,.,CASSHPGQGGEQYF,TGTGCCAGCAGCCACCCGGGACAGGGGGGCGAGCAGTACTTC
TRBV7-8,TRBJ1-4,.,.,CASSLEATNEKLFF,TGTGCCAGCAGCTTAGAGGCAACTAATGAAAAACTGTTTTTT
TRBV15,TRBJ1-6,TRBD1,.,CATSPRTGNVSPLHF,TGTGCCACCAGCCCCCGGACAGGGAACGTTTCACCCCTCCACTTT
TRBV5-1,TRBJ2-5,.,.,CASRLSTSSETQYF,TGCGCCAGCAGACTTTCGACTAGTTCCGAGACCCAGTACTTC
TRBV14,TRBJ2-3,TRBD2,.,CASSQDPAGVRTDTQYF,TGTGCCAGCAGCCAAGATCCTGCGGGAGTGCGTACAGATACGCAGTATTTT
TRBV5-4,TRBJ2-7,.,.,CASSFSAGDLGEQYF,TGTGCCAGCAGCTTCTCCGCAGGGGACTTGGGGGAGCAGTACTTC
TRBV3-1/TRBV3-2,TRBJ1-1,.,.,CASSLSSGGDTEAFF,TGTGCCAGCAGCCTTAGTTCGGGGGGCGACACTGAAGCTTTCTTT
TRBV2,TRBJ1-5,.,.,CASSDLGGGQPQHF,TGTGCCAGCAGTGATCTTGGGGGGGGTCAGCCCCAGCATTTT
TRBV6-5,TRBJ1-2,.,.,CASSYSTAFGGYTF,TGTGCCAGCAGTTACTCGACAGCTTTCGGAGGCTACACCTTC
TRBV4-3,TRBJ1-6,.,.,CASSQAAASSYNSPLHF,TGCGCCAGCAGCCAAGCGGCCGCAAGCTCCTATAATTCACCCCTCCACTTT
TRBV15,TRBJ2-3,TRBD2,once,CATSRDHALAGVFGTDTQYF,TGTGCCACCAGCAGAGATCACGCCCTAGCGGGAGTGTTTGGCACAGATACGCAGTATTTT
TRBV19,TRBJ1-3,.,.,CASSIGQHLSGNTIYF,TGTGCCAGTAGTATTGGACAGCACCTCTCTGGAAACACCATATATTTT
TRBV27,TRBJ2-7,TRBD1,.,CASSGGQGGNEQYF,TGTGCCAGCAGTGGGGGACAGGGAGGGAACGAGCAGTACTTC
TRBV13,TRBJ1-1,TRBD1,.,CASSPDRGVEAFF,TGTGCCAGCAGCCCCGACAGGGGAGTAGAAGCTTTCTTT
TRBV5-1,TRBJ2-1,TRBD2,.,CASSLVSGSPYNEQFF,TGCGCCAGCAGTTTAGTGAGCGGGAGTCCCTACAATGAGCAGTTCTTC
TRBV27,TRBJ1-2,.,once,CASSLGGTNNYGYTF,TGTGCCAGCAGTCTAGGGGGAACTAATAACTATGGCTACACCTTC
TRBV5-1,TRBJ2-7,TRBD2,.,CASTPSGTSYEQYF,TGCGCCAGCACCCCGAGCGGGACCTCCTACGAGCAGTACTTC
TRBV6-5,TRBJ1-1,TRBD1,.,CATEWGQANTEAFF,TGTGCCACCGAGTGGGGACAGGCGAACACTGAAGCTTTCTTT
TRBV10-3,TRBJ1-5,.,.,CAISESKMKRVGQPQHF,TGTGCCATCAGTGAGTCGAAGATGAAAAGGGTAGGACAGCCCCAGCATTTT
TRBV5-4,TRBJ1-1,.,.,CASSRTENTEAFF,TGTGCCAGCAGCAGGACAGAGAACACTGAAGCTTTCTTT
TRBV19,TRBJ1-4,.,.,CASRMVPGEKLFF,TGTGCCAGTAGAATGGTCCCGGGCGAAAAACTGTTTTTT
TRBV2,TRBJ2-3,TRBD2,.,CASRYGTSGTTDTQYF,TGTGCCAGCAGATACGGGACTAGCGGGACCACAGATACGCAGTATTTT
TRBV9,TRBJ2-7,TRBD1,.,CASSGPGQGAEQYF,TGTGCCAGCAGCGGTCCGGGACAGGGGGCCGAGCAGTACTTC
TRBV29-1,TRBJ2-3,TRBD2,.,CSVDVSGGAQWQPDTQYF,TGCAGCGTTGATGTCAGCGGGGGGGCTCAGTGGCAGCCAGATACGCAGTATTTT
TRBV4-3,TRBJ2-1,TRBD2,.,CASSQDLAGGLEQFF,TGCGCCAGCAGCCAAGATCTAGCGGGAGGCCTTGAGCAGTTCTTC
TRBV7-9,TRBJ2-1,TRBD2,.,CASSPVTGGVLNEQFF,TGTGCCAGCAGCCCCGTTACGGGGGGGGTGCTCAATGAGCAGTTCTTC